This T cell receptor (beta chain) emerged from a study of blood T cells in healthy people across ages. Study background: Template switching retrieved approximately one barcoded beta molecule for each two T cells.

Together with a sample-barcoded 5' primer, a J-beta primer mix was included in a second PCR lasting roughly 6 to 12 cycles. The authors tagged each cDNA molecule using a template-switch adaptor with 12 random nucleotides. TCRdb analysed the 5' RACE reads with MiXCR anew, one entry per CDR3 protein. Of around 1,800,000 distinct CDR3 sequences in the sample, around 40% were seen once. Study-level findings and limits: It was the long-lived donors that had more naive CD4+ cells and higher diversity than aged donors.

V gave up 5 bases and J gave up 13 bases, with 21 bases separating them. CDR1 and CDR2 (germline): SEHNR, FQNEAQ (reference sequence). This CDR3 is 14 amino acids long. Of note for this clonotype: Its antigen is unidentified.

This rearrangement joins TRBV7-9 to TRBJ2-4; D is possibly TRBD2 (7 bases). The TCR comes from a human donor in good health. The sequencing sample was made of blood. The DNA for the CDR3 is TGTGCCAGCAGCCCAAGGGGGGGGTATTATGAGCAGTACTTC. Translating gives CASSPRGGYYEQYF.